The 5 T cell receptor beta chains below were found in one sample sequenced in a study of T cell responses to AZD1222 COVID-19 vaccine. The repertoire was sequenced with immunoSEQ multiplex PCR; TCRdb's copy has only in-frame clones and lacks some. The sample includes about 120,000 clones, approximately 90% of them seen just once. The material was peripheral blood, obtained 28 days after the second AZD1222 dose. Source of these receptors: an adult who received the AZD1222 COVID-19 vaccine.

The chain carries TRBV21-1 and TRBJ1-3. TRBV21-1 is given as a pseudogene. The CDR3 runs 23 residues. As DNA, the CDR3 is TGTGCCAGCAGCGACCGGGTAGCAGGCCAACACCCAACTGGGAAACTCTCTGGAAACACCATATATTTT. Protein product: CASSDRVAGQHPTGKLSGNTIYF.

The CDR3 coding sequence is TGTGCCAGCAGCTGGACCGCGAGAAACACCATATATTTT. This translates into CASSWTARNTIYF. The genes are TRBV28 and TRBJ1-3; D remains unclear. Germline CDR1 MDHEN, CDR2 SYDVKM. This CDR3 is built from 13 residues. Trimming took 6 bases from V and 5 from J, leaving 11 bases between them.

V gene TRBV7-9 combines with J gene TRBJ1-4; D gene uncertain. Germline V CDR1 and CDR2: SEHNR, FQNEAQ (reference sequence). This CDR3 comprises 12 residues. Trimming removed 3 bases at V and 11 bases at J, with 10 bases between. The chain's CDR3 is CASSFFVEKLFF. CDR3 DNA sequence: TGTGCCAGCAGCTTCTTTGTGGAGAAACTGTTTTTT.

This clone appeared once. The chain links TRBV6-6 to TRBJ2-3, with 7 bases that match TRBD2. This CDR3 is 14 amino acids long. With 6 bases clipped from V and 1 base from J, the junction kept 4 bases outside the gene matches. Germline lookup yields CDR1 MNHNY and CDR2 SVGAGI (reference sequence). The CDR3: CASRRAGGTDTQYF. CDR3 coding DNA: TGTGCCAGCAGAAGGGCGGGGGGCACAGATACGCAGTATTTT.

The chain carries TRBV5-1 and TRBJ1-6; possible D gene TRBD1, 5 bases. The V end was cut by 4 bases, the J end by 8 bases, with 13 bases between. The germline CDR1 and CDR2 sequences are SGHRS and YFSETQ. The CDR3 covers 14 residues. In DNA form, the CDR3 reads TGCGCCAGCAGCAGGACCCCGGGGGATTCACCCCTCCACTTT. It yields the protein CASSRTPGDSPLHF.